The text below deals with one T cell receptor beta chain. This sample is drawn from a study of cytotoxic CD8 clonotypes in ibrutinib-treated CLL. The CDR3 sequence is 16 residues long. Germline V gene sequence: CDR1 SGHRS, CDR2 YFSETQ. V was pared by 2 bases and J by 0 bases, with 15 bases between. Clones were read by immunoSEQ multiplex PCR, and TCRdb kept only the in-frame ones, dropping some. The sample lists about 58,000 clones, more than 70% seen once, with 43% in the top ten. This sequence joins TRBV5-1 and TRBJ2-7; perhaps TRBD1 as D (6 bases). The sample here was PBMCs, taken after 12 months of ibrutinib treatment. The sequence came from a human donor with chronic lymphocytic leukemia. CDR3: CASSLGAGASSYEQYF. CDR3 DNA: TGCGCCAGCAGCTTAGGGGCAGGGGCGAGCTCCTACGAGCAGTACTTC.